The next 12 T cell receptor beta chains were all read from a single sample in a study of vaccination effects on CD4 cells after COVID-19. Sequencing was performed with immunoSEQ multiplex PCR; in TCRdb, only in-frame clones are kept and a portion is missing. The data hold 80,000 to 95,000 clones, with 60% to 80% observed a single time. These receptors have no identified antigens. Antigen-specific CD4+ T cell clonotypes were called by their expansion after viral peptide-pool culture in ViraFEST. Culturing for more than 9 days preceded CD4+ T cell isolation. Subjects were given two BNT162b2 or mRNA-1273 vaccine doses. The sequenced sample was CD4+ T cells from PBMCs cultured with HCoV-OC43 spike peptides, obtained after COVID-19 vaccination. Subset here: HCoV-OC43 spike overlapping peptide pool stimulation. The receptor source for this set is a human donor who received a COVID-19 vaccine.

This rearrangement joins TRBV5-3 to TRBJ2-7; no reliable D call. TRBV5-3 is recorded as an ORF, its role being uncertain. Trimming took off 1 base at V and 3 bases at J, with 17 bases between the two ends. The length of the CDR3 is 16 residues. CDR3 in amino acids: CARSLFQPTTHYEQYV. The CDR3 region has the DNA TGTGCCAGAAGCTTGTTTCAGCCAACCACGCACTACGAGCAGTACGTC.

The chain carries TRBV5-5 and TRBJ2-5, with 8 bases identical to TRBD1. The CDR3 runs 16 residues. From germline, CDR1 is SGHKS and CDR2 YYEKEE (reference sequence). V gave up 0 bases and J gave up 5 bases; unmatched junction bases: 9. For the CDR3, the DNA is TGTGCCAGCAGCTTGGGGGGGCAGGGGGCGTGGGAGACCCAGTACTTC. This encodes CASSLGGQGAWETQYF.

This chain links TRBV10-1 with TRBJ1-2; TRBD1 agrees at 9 bases. Trimming cost V 8 bases and J 6 bases; bases outside gene matches: 1. In germline, CDR1 is WNHNN, CDR2 SYGVQD (reference sequence). This CDR3 has 11 amino acids. The DNA for the CDR3 is TGCGCCAGCGGGGACAGGGATGGCTACACCTTC. Protein: CASGDRDGYTF.

J is TRBJ2-7 and V is TRBV28; weak D call: TRBD1 (6 bases). Germline lookup yields CDR1 MDHEN and CDR2 SYDVKM. This CDR3 spans 12 amino acids. Trimming cost V 3 bases and J 5 bases, with 8 bases left between them. CDR3: CASSFEGDEQYV. CDR3 sequence (DNA): TGTGCCAGCAGTTTTGAGGGGGACGAGCAGTACGTC.

The CDR3 protein is CASSQSRLGITEAFF. The DNA of the CDR3 is TGTGCCAGCAGCCAGAGCCGACTGGGCATCACCGAAGCTTTCTTT. The chain joins TRBV3-1 (or the pseudogene TRBV3-2) to TRBJ1-1; D is unresolved. There are 15 residues in the CDR3. V lost 3 bases and J 8 bases, leaving 19 bases between the germline ends. CDR1 is LGHDT and CDR2 is YNNKEL in the germline V gene (reference sequence).

The chain combines TRBV28 with TRBJ1-5; possible D gene TRBD1, 5 bases. The V and J ends lost 1 base and 9 bases respectively, with 13 bases between them. The CDR3 runs to 14 residues. Germline-derived CDR1 and CDR2 are MDHEN and SYDVKM. The chain's CDR3 is CASSLYGGRRPQHF. Here the CDR3 DNA reads TGTGCCAGCAGTTTATACGGGGGAAGGAGGCCCCAGCATTTT.

This clone came up once. This chain connects TRBV19 to TRBJ1-5; D gene ambiguous. Deletions cut 4 bases from V and 0 bases from J, with 10 bases between. The CDR3 length is 15 residues. Germline V gene data show CDR1 as LNHDA and CDR2 as SQIVND (reference sequence). CDR3 nucleotides: TGTGCCAGTAGTAAGTTCACAAATAGCAATCAGCCCCAGCATTTT. It encodes CASSKFTNSNQPQHF.

This clone occurred once. The V call is TRBV7-9, the J call TRBJ2-1, with 10 bases matching TRBD2. V trimming: 0 bases; J trimming: 7 bases; junction bases outside the gene matches: 3. CDR1 and CDR2 from the germline V gene are SEHNR and FQNEAQ (reference sequence). The CDR3 has 15 amino acids. The CDR3 region has the DNA TGTGCCAGCAGCTTAGCCGCTAGCGGGGGAAATGAGCAGTTCTTC. Protein product: CASSLAASGGNEQFF.

This clone was picked up a small number of times. The chain combines TRBV6-4 with TRBJ2-5; 8 bases are a match to TRBD1. The CDR3 sequence is 15 residues long. Trimming at V came to 6 bases and at J to 3 bases, leaving 9 bases not matched to a gene. The V gene's germline CDR1 is MRHNA and CDR2 SNTAGT. CDR3 residues: CASSLLQGVEETQYF. DNA of the CDR3: TGTGCCAGCAGCCTCCTACAGGGGGTGGAAGAGACCCAGTACTTC.

This chain uses TRBV7-9 with TRBJ2-7; no clear D gene. The length of the CDR3 is 13 residues. Germline assignment: CDR1 SEHNR and CDR2 FQNEAQ (reference sequence). The V gene lost 2 bases and the J gene lost 3 bases, with 8 bases spanning the gap. This CDR3 is CASSLSSSYEQYV. Written as DNA, the CDR3 is TGTGCCAGCAGCTTATCCTCCAGCTACGAGCAGTACGTC.

The chain couples TRBV7-8 to TRBJ2-2, with 8 bases identical to TRBD1. Germline trimming cut 2 bases from V and 6 bases from J; bases unmatched to any gene: 5. CDR1 and CDR2 from the germline V gene are SGHVS and FQNEAQ. The CDR3 is 15 amino acids. The CDR3 protein is CASSLLQGAPGELFF. The CDR3 DNA sequence: TGTGCCAGCAGCTTATTGCAGGGGGCGCCCGGGGAGCTGTTTTTT.

This chain links TRBV7-3 with TRBJ2-5; no firm D call. CDR3 length: 13 amino acids. The V and J ends lost 3 bases and 9 bases respectively, with 14 bases between them. Germline CDR1 and CDR2: SGHTA and FQGTGA. The CDR3 coding sequence is TGTGCCAGCAGCTTTCTGAGAGGCGAGGCCCAGTACTTC. Its translation: CASSFLRGEAQYF. The variable domain in full, completed from reference TRBV7-3 and TRBJ2-5, reads GAGVSQTPSNKVTEKGKYVELRCDPISGHTALYWYRQSLGQGPEFLIYFQGTGAADDSGLPNDRFFAVRPEGSVSTLKIQRTERGDSAVYLCASSFLRGEAQYFGPGTRLLVL.